Below, 6 T cell receptor beta chains from the same sample are listed, as sequenced in a study of CD8+CD57+ T cells in acquired aplastic anemia. Template material for TCR beta VDJ and CDR3 profiling consisted of genomic DNA. TCRdb redid the calling of the reads with MiXCR, one entry per CDR3 protein. The repertoire holds around 230,000 distinct CDR3 sequences, 60% to 65% seen once, with 25% to 30% in the top ten. Material for sequencing was sorted CD4+, CD8+, or CD8+CD57+ T cells (not recorded which) from PBMCs. These TCRs come from a human donor in good health.

With regard to this clonotype: An end of the junction does not agree with germline; a read error may underlie this. This chain connects TRBV10-2 to TRBJ1-1; D not certain. The germline CDR1 and CDR2 sequences are WSHSY and SAAADI. The CDR3 length is 13 residues. DNA for the CDR3: TGTGCCAGCAGTGTGGACTCTAACACTGAAGCTTTCTTT. Translating it yields CASSVDSNTEAFF.

CDR3 residues: CSASDINGYTF. The CDR3 nucleotides read TGCAGTGCTAGCGACATAAATGGCTACACCTTC. The rearrangement joins TRBV20-1 to TRBJ1-2, with D unclear. The CDR3 loop spans 11 amino acids. V lost 3 bases and J lost 6, with 8 bases in between. Germline values: CDR1 DFQATT, CDR2 SNEGSKA (reference sequence).

This sequence joins TRBV19 and TRBJ1-1; 9 bases map to TRBD1. Losses at the gene ends were 9 bases for V and 11 bases for J; bases not matched to a gene: 16. The germline gives CDR1 LNHDA, CDR2 SQIVND (reference sequence). The CDR3 is 14 residues long. The CDR3: CASHTSLTGGEAFF. The CDR3 DNA reads TGTGCCAGCCACACTTCACTCACAGGGGGCGAGGCTTTCTTT.

The chain combines TRBV6-5 with TRBJ2-2; D gene ambiguous. The CDR3 totals 15 residues. Trimming took 2 bases from V and 4 from J, leaving 11 bases between them. Germline V gene lookup returns CDR1 MNHEY and CDR2 SVGAGI. In DNA form, the CDR3 reads TGTGCCAGCAGTTACATAGGGTATGGCACCGGGGAGCTGTTTTTT. Its protein product is CASSYIGYGTGELFF.

This clonotype was picked up many times. J is TRBJ1-2 and V is TRBV4-1; D gene unclear. Germline V gives CDR1 MGHRA, CDR2 YSYEKL. The CDR3 is 14 amino acids. V lost 0 bases and J 3 bases, leaving 8 bases between the germline ends. The CDR3 DNA reads TGCGCCAGCAGCCAAGATCCCGGCTACTATGGCTACACCTTC. This translates into CASSQDPGYYGYTF.

V is TRBV29-1 and J is TRBJ1-2, with 8 bases that match TRBD1. Germline CDR1 and CDR2: SQVTM and ANQGSEA. The trim removed 8 bases at V and 4 bases at J, leaving 12 bases unmatched. The CDR3 is 14 residues long. CDR3 sequence (DNA): TGCAGCAGTTTACAGACAGGGGCGATCTATGGCTACACCTTC. Its translation: CSSLQTGAIYGYTF.